This TCR beta chain originates from a study of blood T cells in healthy people across ages. Per germline, CDR1 MNHNS and CDR2 SASEGT. The V end was cut by 3 bases, the J end by 4 bases, with 6 bases between. The CDR3 sequence is 13 residues long. The study's findings and limits: Unsorted PBMCs blocked a conclusive comparison of naive and antigen-experienced cells. Total diversity from one million sequenced T cells was likely underestimated.

Then a second PCR, running roughly 7 to 11 cycles, was carried out with a sample-barcoded 5' primer and a J-beta primer mix. Each CDR3 protein gets one entry after TCRdb re-called the 5' RACE reads with MiXCR. The repertoire holds some 900,000 distinct CDR3 sequences, around 48% seen once, with roughly 12% in the top ten. This clonotype has just a few counts. The antigen is not known. The sequenced material came from blood. The origin of this receptor is a man aged 25 to 40 in good health. The V and J genes are TRBV6-1 and TRBJ2-2, with no clear D. This CDR3 is CASSEQATGELFF. CDR3 nucleotides: TGTGCCAGCAGTGAGCAGGCCACCGGGGAGCTGTTTTTT.